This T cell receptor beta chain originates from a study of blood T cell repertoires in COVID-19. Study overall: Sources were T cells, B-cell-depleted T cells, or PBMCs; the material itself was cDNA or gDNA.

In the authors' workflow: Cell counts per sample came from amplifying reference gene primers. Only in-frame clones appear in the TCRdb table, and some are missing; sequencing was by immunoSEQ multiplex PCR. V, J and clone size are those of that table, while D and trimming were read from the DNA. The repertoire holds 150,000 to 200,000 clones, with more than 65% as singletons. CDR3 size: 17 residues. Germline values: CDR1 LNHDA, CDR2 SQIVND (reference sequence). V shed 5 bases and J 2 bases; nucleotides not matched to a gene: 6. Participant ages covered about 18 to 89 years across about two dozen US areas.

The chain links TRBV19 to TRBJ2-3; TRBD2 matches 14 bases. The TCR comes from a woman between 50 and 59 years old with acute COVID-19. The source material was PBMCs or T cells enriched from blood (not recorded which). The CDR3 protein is CASSSGLAGGFTDTQYF. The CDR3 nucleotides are TGTGCCAGTAGTTCCGGACTAGCGGGGGGATTCACAGATACGCAGTATTTT.